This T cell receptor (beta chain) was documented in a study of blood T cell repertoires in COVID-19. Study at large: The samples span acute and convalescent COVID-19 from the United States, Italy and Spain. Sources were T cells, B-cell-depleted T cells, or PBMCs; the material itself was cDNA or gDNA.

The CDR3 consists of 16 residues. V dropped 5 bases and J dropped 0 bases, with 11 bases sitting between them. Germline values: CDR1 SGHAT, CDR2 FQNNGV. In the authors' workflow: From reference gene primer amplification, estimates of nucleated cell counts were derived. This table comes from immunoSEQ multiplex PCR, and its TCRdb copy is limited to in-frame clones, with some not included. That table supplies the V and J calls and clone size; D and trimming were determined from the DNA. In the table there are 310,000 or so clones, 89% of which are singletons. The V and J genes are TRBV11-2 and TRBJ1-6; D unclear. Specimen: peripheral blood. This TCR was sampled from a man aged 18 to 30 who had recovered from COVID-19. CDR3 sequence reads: CASSPHSSSYNSPLHF. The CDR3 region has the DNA TGTGCCAGCAGCCCTCACTCGAGCTCCTATAATTCACCCCTCCACTTT.